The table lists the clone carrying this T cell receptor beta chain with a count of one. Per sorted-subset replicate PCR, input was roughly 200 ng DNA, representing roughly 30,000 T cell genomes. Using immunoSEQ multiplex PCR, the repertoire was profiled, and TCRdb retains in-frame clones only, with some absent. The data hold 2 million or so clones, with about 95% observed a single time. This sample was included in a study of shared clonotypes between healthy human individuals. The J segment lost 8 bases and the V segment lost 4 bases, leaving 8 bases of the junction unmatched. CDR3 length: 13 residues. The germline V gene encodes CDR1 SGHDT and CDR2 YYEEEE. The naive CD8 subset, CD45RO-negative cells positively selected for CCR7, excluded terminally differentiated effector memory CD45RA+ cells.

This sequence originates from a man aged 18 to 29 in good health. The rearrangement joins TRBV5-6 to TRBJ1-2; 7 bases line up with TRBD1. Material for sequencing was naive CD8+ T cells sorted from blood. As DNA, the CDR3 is TGTGCCAGCAGCCTTGGACAGGACGACGGCTACACCTTC. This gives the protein CASSLGQDDGYTF. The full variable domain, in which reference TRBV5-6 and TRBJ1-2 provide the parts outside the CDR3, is DAGVTQSPTHLIKTRGQQVTLRCSPKSGHDTVSWYQQALGQGPQFIFQYYEEEERQRGNFPDRFSGHQFPNYSSELNVNALLLGDSALYLCASSLGQDDGYTFGSGTRLTVV.